The 22 T cell receptor beta chains listed next were all sequenced from one sample in a study of early T cells in non-severe SARS-CoV-2 infection. TCRdb independently ran MiXCR on the 5' RACE reads; one entry per CDR3 protein. The sample gives 60,000 to 65,000 distinct CDR3 sequences, around 13% of which show up once; 3.5% to 5.5% is in the top ten. The sample was whole blood. These receptors all stem from an adult who was a healthcare worker with PCR-confirmed SARS-CoV-2 infection or an uninfected control (not recorded which).

The chain links TRBV29-1 to TRBJ1-1; weak D call: TRBD1 (5 bases). Deletions cut 6 bases from V and 4 bases from J, with 18 bases between. This CDR3 comprises 14 residues. Per germline, CDR1 SQVTM and CDR2 ANQGSEA. The CDR3 spells CSVADQGGVTEAFF. The CDR3 nucleotides are TGCAGCGTGGCGGACCAGGGCGGGGTCACTGAAGCTTTCTTT. The full variable domain, with the rest looked up from reference TRBV29-1 and TRBJ1-1, is SAVISQKPSRDICQRGTSLTIQCQVDSQVTMMFWYRQQPGQSLTLIATANQGSEATYESGFVIDKFPISRPNLTFSTLTVSNMSPEDSSIYLCSVADQGGVTEAFFGQGTRLTVV.

This clonotype was seen at least ten times. The chain combines TRBV4-3 with TRBJ1-5, with D hard to call. In germline, CDR1 is LGHNA, CDR2 YSLEER. The CDR3 spans 13 residues. Trimming took 0 bases from V and 6 from J, leaving 6 bases between them. CDR3 protein: CASSQDGGQPQHF. The CDR3, as DNA: TGCGCCAGCAGCCAAGACGGAGGTCAGCCCCAGCATTTT.

In this sample, this clonotype turned up a few times. This chain links TRBV7-9 with TRBJ2-4; TRBD2 matches 7 bases. The CDR3 covers 16 residues. The germline V gene encodes CDR1 SEHNR and CDR2 FQNEAQ (reference sequence). The V gene end was trimmed by 5 bases and the J gene end by 9 bases; junction bases not matched to a gene: 16. The CDR3 sequence: CASSPVGGGGVGIQYF. In DNA, the CDR3 is TGTGCCAGCAGCCCGGTAGGCGGGGGAGGTGTTGGCATTCAGTACTTC.

Many counts were recorded for this clonotype. The V call is TRBV20-1, the J call TRBJ2-2, with 7 bases matching TRBD2. Per germline, CDR1 DFQATT and CDR2 SNEGSKA (reference sequence). V shed 6 bases, J shed 7 bases, and the junction held 14 bases outside the gene matches. This CDR3 is built from 15 residues. CDR3 sequence (DNA): TGCAGTGCCGCAAAATCGACGGGGGACTACGGGGAGCTGTTTTTT. Translating it yields CSAAKSTGDYGELFF.

In its sample, this clonotype was seen many times. The gene calls are TRBV28 and TRBJ2-1, with 12 bases that match TRBD1. The CDR3 is made up of 15 amino acids. After removal of 4 bases from V and 10 bases from J, the junction contained 8 bases not matched to a gene. CDR1 and CDR2 (germline): MDHEN, SYDVKM. CDR3 DNA sequence: TGTGCCAGCAGTTGGGTGGGACAGGGGGCTGAGGAGCAGTTCTTC. It yields the protein CASSWVGQGAEEQFF.

The sample holds many counts of this clonotype. This rearrangement joins TRBV7-2 to TRBJ2-3, with D tentatively TRBD2 (7 bases). The CDR3 consists of 16 residues. Germline CDR1 reads SGHTA; CDR2 reads FQGNSA. Trimming cost V 0 bases and J 5 bases, with 15 bases left between them. CDR3 sequence reads: CASSLAGGASGDTQYF. The CDR3, as DNA: TGTGCCAGCAGCTTAGCTGGGGGGGCATCAGGAGATACGCAGTATTTT.

This clonotype was picked up many times. V gene TRBV10-3 combines with J gene TRBJ2-3; 7 positions match TRBD1. Unmatched junction bases numbered 4, after V lost 6 bases and J lost 1 base. Germline V gene data show CDR1 as ENHRY and CDR2 as SYGVKD. There are 14 residues in the CDR3. The CDR3 is CAISGQEGTDTQYF. The CDR3 DNA sequence: TGTGCCATCAGCGGACAGGAGGGCACAGATACGCAGTATTTT.

The chain employs TRBV11-3 and TRBJ2-2, with 9 positions matching TRBD2. The CDR3 consists of 18 residues. CDR1 and CDR2 (germline): SGHNT, YENEEA. V shed 0 bases, J shed 3 bases, and the junction held 8 bases outside the gene matches. CDR3 nucleotide sequence: TGTGCCAGCAGCTTAGAAGGCGTGAGCGGGAGGTACACCGGGGAGCTGTTTTTT. This gives the protein CASSLEGVSGRYTGELFF. The whole variable domain, filled in from reference TRBV11-3 and TRBJ2-2, reads EAGVVQSPRYKIIEKKQPVAFWCNPISGHNTLYWYLQNLGQGPELLIRYENEEAVDDSQLPKDRFSAERLKGVDSTLKIQPAELGDSAVYLCASSLEGVSGRYTGELFFGEGSRLTVL.

This clonotype has only a few counts. This rearrangement joins TRBV30 to TRBJ1-1; 7 bases agree with TRBD1. Looked up from germline, CDR1 is GTSNPN and CDR2 is SVGIG (reference sequence). With 2 bases clipped from V and 0 bases from J, the junction kept 12 bases outside the gene matches. The CDR3 has 17 amino acids. The CDR3 nucleotides are TGTGCCTGGAGTCGCTCTTGGGACAGACCAATGAACACTGAAGCTTTCTTT. It specifies CAWSRSWDRPMNTEAFF.

This clonotype was seen only a few times. The rearrangement uses TRBV12-3 or TRBV12-4 and TRBJ2-6; D could derive from TRBD1 or TRBD2 (6 bases each). V lost 10 bases and J 4 bases, leaving 17 bases between the germline ends. The CDR3 extends over 15 amino acids. CDR3 sequence reads: CATRGGPLGANVLTF. Written as DNA, the CDR3 is TGTGCCACCCGAGGGGGGCCTCTCGGGGCCAACGTCCTGACTTTC.

V usage is TRBV18 and J usage is TRBJ2-7; D call uncertain. V was cut by 1 base and J by 6 bases, with 10 bases left in between. The CDR3 sequence is 13 residues long. Germline values: CDR1 KGHSH, CDR2 LQKENI. Written as DNA, the CDR3 is TGTGCCAGCTCACCACGCGTGGAAGGCGAGCAGTACTTC. Translated, it gives CASSPRVEGEQYF.

This clonotype occurred many times. The rearrangement links TRBV15 to TRBJ2-1, with 8 bases aligning to TRBD2. V dropped 3 bases and J dropped 2; count of bases not matched to a gene: 3. This CDR3 spans 15 amino acids. Per the germline V gene, CDR1 is LNHNV and CDR2 is YYDKDF (reference sequence). The CDR3 sequence: CATSSGREAYNEQFF. CDR3 sequence (DNA): TGTGCCACCAGCAGCGGGAGGGAGGCCTACAATGAGCAGTTCTTC.

This clonotype was counted ten times or more. V gene TRBV6-2 or TRBV6-3 combines with J gene TRBJ2-3; D remains ambiguous. CDR3 length: 13 residues. Trimming removed 0 bases at V and 3 bases at J, with 4 bases between. The germline gives CDR1 MNHEY, CDR2 SVGEGT. The DNA for the CDR3 is TGTGCCAGCAGTTACTCGACTACAGATACGCAGTATTTT. Its protein is CASSYSTTDTQYF.

In its sample, this clonotype was seen a few times. The chain has TRBV10-3 and TRBJ1-1, with D maybe TRBD1 (6 bases). CDR1 is ENHRY, CDR2 SYGVKD, per germline. The CDR3 consists of 13 residues. The V end lost 10 bases, the J end lost 3 bases, and 15 bases lay between the germline ends. Here the CDR3 reads CATRGLLDTEAFF. The DNA of the CDR3 is TGTGCCACCCGGGGGCTTTTGGACACTGAAGCTTTCTTT.

The chain uses TRBV6-4 and TRBJ2-3; D remains unclear. V was cut by 0 bases and J by 6 bases, with 7 bases left in between. CDR3 size: 13 residues. The V gene's germline CDR1 is MRHNA and CDR2 SNTAGT. The CDR3 protein is CASSDSNWDTQYF. DNA of the CDR3: TGTGCCAGCAGTGACTCGAATTGGGATACGCAGTATTTT.

The chain joins TRBV5-1 to TRBJ1-4; 12 bases agree with TRBD1. In germline, CDR1 is SGHRS, CDR2 YFSETQ. J gave up 3 bases and V 5 bases, and 5 bases lay outside the gene matches. The CDR3 sequence is 16 residues long. The CDR3 spells CASRPGQGAANEKLFF. The CDR3 coding sequence is TGCGCCAGCAGGCCGGGACAGGGGGCGGCTAATGAAAAACTGTTTTTT.

This clonotype was counted a few times. The V call is TRBV7-9, the J call TRBJ1-2; D remains unclear. Trimming left V 5 bases short and J 7 bases short, with 17 bases between. The germline V gene encodes CDR1 SEHNR and CDR2 FQNEAQ (reference sequence). The CDR3 sequence is 14 residues long. The CDR3 loop reads CASSLETRFGGYTF. Here the CDR3 DNA reads TGTGCCAGCAGCCTGGAGACCCGCTTCGGTGGCTACACCTTC.

This clonotype was counted between two and nine times. This chain uses TRBV7-9 with TRBJ2-2; no reliable D call. Germline CDR1 is SEHNR and CDR2 is FQNEAQ (reference sequence). This CDR3 is 19 amino acids long. Trimming cost V 1 base and J 4 bases, with 22 bases left between them. CDR3 residues: CASSLVTTFVSNPTGELFF. The CDR3 nucleotides are TGTGCCAGCAGCTTAGTTACAACTTTCGTGTCTAATCCCACCGGGGAGCTGTTTTTT.

Comments on this clonotype: An end of the junction differs from the germline gene, which may be a read error. The chain uses TRBV10-3 and TRBJ2-2; TRBD2 is a possible D gene (5 bases). The CDR3 extends over 14 amino acids. Germline V CDR1 and CDR2: ENHRY, SYGVKD. CDR3 bases: TGTGCCATCAGCCCCGCTGGCAACACCGGGGATCTGTTTTTT. Amino acids: CAISPAGNTGDLFF.

At least ten counts were recorded for this clonotype. The chain has TRBV7-9 and TRBJ2-5, with a possible D match to TRBD2 (5 bases). Per germline, CDR1 SEHNR and CDR2 FQNEAQ (reference sequence). V was trimmed by 0 bases and J by 5 bases, leaving 7 bases between them. The CDR3 runs to 13 residues. The CDR3 loop is CASSLAGDETQYF. CDR3 DNA sequence: TGTGCCAGCAGCTTAGCGGGAGATGAGACCCAGTACTTC.

The V call is TRBV29-1, the J call TRBJ2-7; unclear D gene. V was cut by 5 bases and J by 0 bases, with 8 bases left in between. This CDR3 has 12 amino acids. From germline, CDR1 is SQVTM and CDR2 ANQGSEA. CDR3 in amino acids: CSVRSSSYEQYF. CDR3 bases: TGCAGCGTTCGGTCCAGCTCCTACGAGCAGTACTTC.

This clonotype was recorded a few times. The chain links TRBV11-2 to TRBJ1-1, with 7 bases that match TRBD1. This CDR3 spans 18 amino acids. After removal of 7 bases from V and 0 bases from J, the junction contained 17 bases not matched to a gene. Germline V gene lookup returns CDR1 SGHAT and CDR2 FQNNGV. CDR3 DNA: TGTGCCAGCATCGCCGCGTACGGGGACAGAAAAATGAACACTGAAGCTTTCTTT. Protein: CASIAAYGDRKMNTEAFF.